This T cell receptor (beta chain) originates from a study of OX40 agonist ivuxolimab in advanced cancers. Background on the study: There were three patients with partial responses, one having hepatocellular carcinoma and two cutaneous melanoma.

This clone appeared a single time. The antigen remains undetermined. TCRdb's table, derived via immunoSEQ multiplex PCR, lists solely in-frame clones and lacks some. The sample has fewer than 85,000 clones, roughly 86% seen once; the top ten hold 0.68%. V gave up 4 bases and J gave up 0 bases, with 25 bases separating them. The germline V gene encodes CDR1 MGHRA and CDR2 YSYEKL. The CDR3 covers 19 residues. Regarding the study as a whole: Within 6 weeks, CD4+ and CD8+ blood T cells expanded clonally at 0.1 to 3.0 mg/kg.

The TCR sequence derives from an adult with an advanced solid tumor such as melanoma, head and neck, liver or kidney cancer. Sample: CD4+ or CD8+ T cells sorted from blood, taken in a trial of the OX40 agonist ivuxolimab. The chain combines TRBV4-1 with TRBJ2-7; D perhaps matches TRBD1 (5 bases). DNA of the CDR3: TGCGCCAGCAGCCCAGACCAACGAGAGGCAAAGACAGACTCCTACGAGCAGTACTTC. Translation: CASSPDQREAKTDSYEQYF.